Below are 25 T cell receptor beta chains sequenced from a single sample in a study of blood T cell repertoires in COVID-19. Generated by immunoSEQ multiplex PCR, the TCRdb table keeps only in-frame clones and is missing some. Of roughly 300,000 clones in the sample, about 90% were seen once. Source material: PBMCs or T cells enriched from blood (not recorded which). These receptors were collected from a woman younger than 45 who had recovered from COVID-19.

The gene calls are TRBV3-1 (or the pseudogene TRBV3-2) and TRBJ1-1, with no clear D. Trimming removed 1 base from V and 1 base from J, with 13 bases in between. The CDR3 is 16 residues long. Germline CDR1 and CDR2: LGHDT and YNNKEL (reference sequence). The DNA for the CDR3 is TGTGCCAGCAGCCAAGCTGCTTCACTCCCGAACACTGAAGCTTTCTTT. Amino acids: CASSQAASLPNTEAFF.

The chain has TRBV4-2 and TRBJ1-5, with 7 nucleotides matching TRBD1. CDR3 length equals 15 residues. The V gene end was trimmed by 3 bases and the J gene end by 1 base; junction bases not matched to a gene: 3. Germline CDR1 and CDR2: LGHNA and YNFKEQ. CDR3 amino acids: CASSQATGSNQPQHF. CDR3 bases: TGTGCCAGCAGCCAGGCGACAGGGAGCAATCAGCCCCAGCATTTT.

This clone was picked up many times. The chain is built from TRBV18 and TRBJ2-4; D is possibly TRBD2 (5 bases). V lost 4 bases to trimming and J lost 1 base, with 14 bases between them. The germline CDR1 and CDR2 sequences are KGHSH and LQKENI. CDR3 length: 16 amino acids. The CDR3 loop is CASSRTGWVAKNIQYF. CDR3 coding DNA: TGTGCCAGCTCACGGACGGGGTGGGTTGCCAAAAACATTCAGTACTTC.

The chain couples TRBV6-5 to TRBJ1-1; 7 bases are shared with TRBD1. J was trimmed by 4 bases and V by 7 bases; bases with no gene match: 6. In germline, CDR1 is MNHEY, CDR2 SVGAGI. This CDR3 comprises 13 residues. The CDR3 nucleotides read TGTGCCAGCACCAGACAGGGACCCACTGAAGCTTTCTTT. Its protein product is CASTRQGPTEAFF.

This chain uses TRBV5-5 with TRBJ2-7, with 8 bases that match TRBD1. The germline gives CDR1 SGHKS, CDR2 YYEKEE (reference sequence). After removal of 5 bases from V and 3 bases from J, the junction contained 13 bases not matched to a gene. The length of the CDR3 is 16 residues. CDR3 residues: CASRPGGGVDYYEQYF. The CDR3 DNA is TGTGCCAGCAGGCCAGGGGGCGGCGTAGACTACTACGAGCAGTACTTC. The whole variable domain, filled in from reference TRBV5-5 and TRBJ2-7, reads DAGVTQSPTHLIKTRGQQVTLRCSPISGHKSVSWYQQVLGQGPQFIFQYYEKEERGRGNFPDRFSARQFPNYSSELNVNALLLGDSALYLCASRPGGGVDYYEQYFGPGTRLTVT.

V is TRBV29-1 and J is TRBJ1-2; D is perhaps TRBD1 (5 bases). Germline CDR1 SQVTM, CDR2 ANQGSEA. This CDR3 region has 11 residues. V shed 7 bases and J shed 9 bases, with 15 bases lying between them. The CDR3 sequence is CSGQGGTSYTF. CDR3 sequence (DNA): TGCAGCGGGCAAGGCGGGACGAGCTACACCTTC.

This chain connects TRBV5-1 to TRBJ1-2; tentative D call: TRBD1 (5 bases). There are 14 residues in the CDR3. The V and J ends lost 0 bases and 8 bases respectively, with 14 bases between them. Looked up from germline, CDR1 is SGHRS and CDR2 is YFSETQ. The CDR3 DNA is TGCGCCAGCAGCTTGGAACGACAGTCAGTGGGCTACACCTTC. This codes for CASSLERQSVGYTF.

This clone was counted once. The gene calls are TRBV7-2 and TRBJ1-2; maybe TRBD1 (5 bases). V shed 5 bases and J shed 3 bases, with 13 bases lying between them. The CDR3 contains 14 residues. Germline loops: CDR1 SGHTA, CDR2 FQGNSA. In DNA, the CDR3 is TGTGCCAGCAGCGCGCCGGGACTTTACTATGGCTACACCTTC. This translates into CASSAPGLYYGYTF. The complete variable domain, with remaining parts taken from reference TRBV7-2 and TRBJ1-2, reads GAGVSQSPSNKVTEKGKDVELRCDPISGHTALYWYRQSLGQGLEFLIYFQGNSAPDKSGLPSDRFSAERTGGSVSTLTIQRTQQEDSAVYLCASSAPGLYYGYTFGSGTRLTVV.

The chain is built from TRBV7-3 and TRBJ1-2; 7 nucleotides agree with TRBD1. Germline lookup yields CDR1 SGHTA and CDR2 FQGTGA. CDR3 size: 15 residues. V shed 4 bases, J shed 2 bases, and the junction held 7 bases outside the gene matches. The CDR3, as DNA: TGTGCCAGCAGCTCCCCCGGGACAGCGAACTATGGCTACACCTTC. Translating it yields CASSSPGTANYGYTF.

V gene TRBV3-1 (or the pseudogene TRBV3-2) combines with J gene TRBJ1-2, with D possibly TRBD1 on 6 matching bases. The CDR3 totals 14 residues. The germline V gene encodes CDR1 LGHDT and CDR2 YNNKEL (reference sequence). V was shortened by 3 bases and J by 4 bases, with 12 bases between the two germline ends. The CDR3 reads CASSQTQGGYGYTF. The CDR3, as DNA: TGTGCCAGCAGCCAGACCCAAGGGGGCTATGGCTACACCTTC.

The V and J genes are TRBV7-2 and TRBJ1-1; TRBD1 matches 7 bases. Germline V gene data show CDR1 as SGHTA and CDR2 as FQGNSA. The CDR3 covers 15 residues. V shed 1 base and J 2 bases; nucleotides not matched to a gene: 4. The CDR3 DNA is TGTGCCAGCAGCTTAGGGGGGACAGCCAACACTGAAGCTTTCTTT. This gives the protein CASSLGGTANTEAFF.

The rearrangement joins TRBV15 to TRBJ1-4; possible D gene TRBD1, 5 bases. CDR1 is LNHNV and CDR2 is YYDKDF in the germline V gene (reference sequence). Trimming left V 0 bases short and J 4 bases short, with 9 bases between. This CDR3 has 15 amino acids. In DNA, the CDR3 is TGTGCCACCAGCAGAGAGGGGCACATTAATGAAAAACTGTTTTTT. Translated: CATSREGHINEKLFF.

The chain recombines TRBV2 with TRBJ2-5; no reliable D call. Germline values: CDR1 SNHLY, CDR2 FYNNEI. V shed 7 bases and J shed 0 bases, with 12 bases lying between them. This CDR3 spans 14 amino acids. The CDR3 coding sequence is TGTGCCAGCAAGAAGTTAACGGACCAAGAGACCCAGTACTTC. Its translation is CASKKLTDQETQYF.

The rearrangement uses TRBV15 and TRBJ2-6; TRBD2 matches at 7 bases. Germline V gives CDR1 LNHNV, CDR2 YYDKDF (reference sequence). The CDR3 totals 15 residues. V lost 1 base to trimming and J lost 9 bases; unmatched junction nucleotides: 6. This CDR3 is CATSRVAGENNVLTF. CDR3 in DNA: TGTGCCACCAGCAGAGTCGCGGGGGAAAACAACGTCCTGACTTTC.

The DNA for the CDR3 is TGTGCCAGCAGCTCTGAGTCTTGGGGCTACACCTTC. It is translated as CASSSESWGYTF. The chain carries TRBV5-5 and TRBJ1-2; no reliable D call. The CDR3 has 12 residues. V dropped 3 bases and J dropped 8 bases, with 11 bases sitting between them. The germline CDR1 and CDR2 sequences are SGHKS and YYEKEE (reference sequence).

The chain combines TRBV5-1 with TRBJ1-6; the D gene is possibly TRBD1 (5 bases). The CDR3 loop spans 18 amino acids. The V gene's germline CDR1 is SGHRS and CDR2 YFSETQ. Trimming removed 3 bases from V and 0 bases from J, with 16 bases in between. CDR3 coding DNA: TGCGCCAGCAGCTCCTTCACAGGTCGAAGCTCCTATAATTCACCCCTCCACTTT. Its translation: CASSSFTGRSSYNSPLHF. Full variable domain (outside the CDR3, taken from reference TRBV5-1 and TRBJ1-6): KAGVTQTPRYLIKTRGQQVTLSCSPISGHRSVSWYQQTPGQGLQFLFEYFSETQRNKGNFPGRFSGRQFSNSRSEMNVSTLELGDSALYLCASSSFTGRSSYNSPLHFGNGTRLTVT.

V usage is TRBV5-1 and J usage is TRBJ2-5; D is undetermined. The V end was cut by 0 bases, the J end by 5 bases, with 5 bases between. The CDR3 totals 12 residues. CDR1 and CDR2 from the germline V gene are SGHRS and YFSETQ. The CDR3 here is CASSLELETQYF. CDR3 bases: TGCGCCAGCAGCTTGGAACTTGAGACCCAGTACTTC.

The chain is built from TRBV25-1 and TRBJ1-3; possibly TRBD1 for D (5 bases). Germline values: CDR1 MGHDK, CDR2 SYGVNS. Trimming stripped 3 bases from V and 2 bases from J, with 11 bases between. The CDR3 extends over 15 amino acids. The CDR3 DNA reads as TGTGCCAGCAGTGAGGGGGGGTCCGCTGGAAACACCATATATTTT. Protein: CASSEGGSAGNTIYF.

The chain uses TRBV7-9 and TRBJ1-6, with a tentative D call TRBD1 (6 bases). The CDR3 length is 16 residues. Germline CDR1 is SEHNR and CDR2 is FQNEAQ (reference sequence). Trimming cost V 1 base and J 7 bases, with 14 bases left between them. CDR3 sequence: CASSLGWGLENSPLHF. CDR3 DNA: TGTGCCAGCAGCTTAGGTTGGGGGCTGGAAAATTCACCCCTCCACTTT.

The J gene is TRBJ2-3, the V gene TRBV5-1; a weak D match, TRBD1 (6 bases). With 5 bases removed from V and 4 bases from J, the gap between germline ends came to 14 bases. In germline, CDR1 is SGHRS, CDR2 YFSETQ. The CDR3 covers 14 residues. CDR3 sequence: CASRALQGSDTQYF. Here the CDR3 DNA reads TGCGCCAGCAGGGCCCTGCAGGGGTCAGATACGCAGTATTTT.

J is TRBJ1-1 and V is TRBV4-3; D is possibly TRBD1 (5 bases). CDR3 length: 13 amino acids. Germline assignment: CDR1 LGHNA and CDR2 YSLEER. The V and J ends lost 3 bases and 10 bases respectively, with 15 bases between them. The CDR3 coding sequence is TGCGCCAGCAGCCAGGAGGGGCCGGCGCGAGCTTTCTTT. Protein sequence: CASSQEGPARAFF.

V and J are TRBV7-9 and TRBJ2-7; D is undetermined. The CDR3 extends over 12 amino acids. V lost 5 bases to trimming and J lost 6 bases, with 11 bases between them. Germline V gives CDR1 SEHNR, CDR2 FQNEAQ (reference sequence). In DNA, the CDR3 is TGTGCCAGCAGCCCCCTCCCGAGCGAGCAGTACTTC. Translation gives CASSPLPSEQYF.

In the case of this clone: Other DNA variants within this sample encode the same CDR3. The chain joins TRBV11-3 to TRBJ2-2, with TRBD1 matching over 8 bases. Germline V lookup: CDR1 SGHNT, CDR2 YENEEA. The CDR3 contains 14 residues. With 4 bases clipped from V and 7 bases from J, the junction kept 5 bases outside the gene matches. Written as DNA, the CDR3 is TGTGCCAGCAGCTCAGACAGGGGAAACGGGGAGCTGTTTTTT. Its translation is CASSSDRGNGELFF.

The chain is built from TRBV19 and TRBJ1-2; D is perhaps TRBD1 (5 bases). The CDR3 covers 14 residues. Trimming cost V 9 bases and J 4 bases, with 18 bases left between them. Germline CDR1 LNHDA, CDR2 SQIVND (reference sequence). CDR3 sequence: CASSTTGPGYGYTF. The CDR3 bases are TGTGCCAGCTCAACTACAGGACCGGGCTATGGCTACACCTTC.

CDR3 coding DNA: TGTGCCAGCAGTTATGGGAGCTCCTACAATGAGCAGTTCTTC. Translating it yields CASSYGSSYNEQFF. The J gene is TRBJ2-1, the V gene TRBV6-6; D possibly corresponds to TRBD2 (5 bases). V was trimmed by 3 bases and J by 0 bases, leaving 6 bases between them. The CDR3 is made up of 14 amino acids. CDR1 MNHNY and CDR2 SVGAGI come from the germline V gene (reference sequence).